This T cell receptor (beta chain) was recorded in a study of persistence of HIV-infected CD4 T cells. Study-level findings and limits: Proviral oligoclonality tracked with TCR oligoclonality within the same sorted cells.

For this clone: Its matching antigen is unknown.

Sequencing used immunoSEQ version 4 in survey mode. Method: immunoSEQ multiplex PCR; TCRdb's copy keeps in-frame clones and lacks some. The repertoire consists of about 40,000 clones, with more than 75% occurring once and the leading ten covering 5% to 6.5%. The stimulus was an HIV-1 Gag 15-mer peptide pool, roughly 1 ug/peptide/mL. Sorted nonresponding memory CD4+ T cells were CD40L-negative, CD69-negative, CD45RO-high. Donors had CD4+ T cell counts above 400 cells/uL and were CMV-seropositive. This TCR came from an adult with HIV. The donor label of this sample is uncertain. Sequences were derived from cultured CD4+ T cells from PBMCs, sampled from a patient who received antiretroviral therapy.

DNA of the CDR3: TGTGCCAGCAGCTTAGGACAGCTTATTAATGAAAAACTGTTTTTT. Residues: CASSLGQLINEKLFF. V usage is TRBV7-8 and J usage is TRBJ1-4; D may be TRBD1 (5 bases). The CDR3 is 15 amino acids. Trimming removed 1 base from V and 4 bases from J, with 10 bases in between. Germline CDR1 and CDR2: SGHVS and FQNEAQ.